This T cell receptor beta chain comes out of a study of blood T cells in healthy people across ages. For this clonotype: Its antigen is unidentified.

Germline V gene lookup returns CDR1 MGHRA and CDR2 YSYEKL. Trimming stripped 6 bases from V and 0 bases from J, with 18 bases between. CDR3 length: 18 amino acids. Overall study results and limits: TCR beta diversity per million T cells fell roughly linearly with age.

A second PCR of about 7 to 12 cycles used a sample-barcoded 5' primer and a J-beta primer mix. TCRdb reanalysed the 5' RACE reads using MiXCR and keeps one entry per CDR3 protein. Counted here are around 1.5 million distinct CDR3 sequences, 55% to 75% occurring once; the ten biggest clones make up roughly 6.3%. The TCR sequence derives from a young man in good health. Sequencing input: blood. The chain has TRBV4-1 and TRBJ1-6; unclear D gene. The CDR3 protein is CASSQWVKLGSYNSPLHF. DNA of the CDR3: TGCGCCAGCAGTCAGTGGGTAAAGTTGGGCTCCTATAATTCACCCCTCCACTTT.